Listed below are T cell receptor beta chains from one sample, sequenced in a study of PD-1 blockade in classical Hodgkin lymphoma. Measured with immunoSEQ multiplex PCR; TCRdb has only the in-frame clones, and not every one. The sample shows under 75,000 clones, around 89% of them seen only once. The sample was peripheral blood mononuclear cells (PBMCs), taken before the second cycle of nivolumab. Receptor source: a human donor with classical Hodgkin lymphoma. The CDR3 runs from the conserved cysteine through the conserved F or W. D genes are given only for firm matches. Expanded clones are given a class, and other clones once, few, many or no size at all.

V gene: TRBV5-1
J gene: TRBJ1-1
clone size: .
D gene: .
CDR3 DNA: TGCGCCAGCAGCTTGTGGGAGAACACTGAAGCTTTCTTT
CDR3 protein: CASSLWENTEAFF

V gene: TRBV9
J gene: TRBJ1-2
clone size: .
D gene: .
CDR3 DNA: TGTGCCAGCAGCGTAGCCGAGGCCCAGGGCTATGGCTACACCTTC
CDR3 protein: CASSVAEAQGYGYTF

V gene: TRBV5-8
J gene: TRBJ1-5
clone size: .
D gene: .
CDR3 DNA: TGTGCCAGCAGCCTGCACCCAAATAGCAATCAGCCCCAGCATTTT
CDR3 protein: CASSLHPNSNQPQHF

V gene: TRBV9
J gene: TRBJ1-2
clone size: .
D gene: .
CDR3 DNA: TGTGCCAGCAGCGTAGGCCCCGATGACAGGTCTCACTATGGCTACACCTTC
CDR3 protein: CASSVGPDDRSHYGYTF

V gene: TRBV7-2
J gene: TRBJ2-4
clone size: .
D gene: .
CDR3 DNA: TGTGCCAGCAGCTCCGGACTGTTCCTAGCCAAAAACATTCAGTACTTC
CDR3 protein: CASSSGLFLAKNIQYF

V gene: TRBV10-3
J gene: TRBJ1-2
clone size: .
D gene: TRBD1
CDR3 DNA: TGTGCCATCAGGGGACAGGGCTATGGCTACACCTTC
CDR3 protein: CAIRGQGYGYTF

V gene: TRBV11-2
J gene: TRBJ1-3
clone size: .
D gene: .
CDR3 DNA: TGTGCCAGCAGCCCGACAGACCCCCGCGACCTCTCTGGAAACACCATATATTTT
CDR3 protein: CASSPTDPRDLSGNTIYF

V gene: TRBV9
J gene: TRBJ2-1
clone size: .
D gene: .
CDR3 DNA: TGTGCCAGCAGCGCCGGGGTTTACAATGAGCAGTTCTTC
CDR3 protein: CASSAGVYNEQFF

V gene: TRBV6-1
J gene: TRBJ2-7
clone size: .
D gene: .
CDR3 DNA: TGTGCCAGCAGTGACAGCCGGGTCCCGGGTAGATACGAGCAGTACTTC
CDR3 protein: CASSDSRVPGRYEQYF

V gene: TRBV7-3
J gene: TRBJ1-2
clone size: .
D gene: .
CDR3 DNA: TGTGCCAGCAGCCCTAACTCGGGAGGTGGCTACACCTTC
CDR3 protein: CASSPNSGGGYTF

V gene: TRBV7-9
J gene: TRBJ1-2
clone size: .
D gene: .
CDR3 DNA: TGTGCCAGCAGCTTTGTCAACACGGGTGGCTACACCTTC
CDR3 protein: CASSFVNTGGYTF

V gene: TRBV7-8
J gene: TRBJ2-5
clone size: .
D gene: .
CDR3 DNA: TGTGCCAGCAGCCCCGCCGACCTTCTGGGGGAGACCCAGTACTTC
CDR3 protein: CASSPADLLGETQYF

V gene: TRBV5-1
J gene: TRBJ2-7
clone size: .
D gene: .
CDR3 DNA: TGCGCCAGCAGCTTAGGTCTTCACAGCTCCTACGAGCAGTACTTC
CDR3 protein: CASSLGLHSSYEQYF

V gene: TRBV5-1
J gene: TRBJ2-2
clone size: once
D gene: .
CDR3 DNA: TGCGCCAGCAGCTTGGACAGGGTGGATACCGGGGAGCTGTTTTTT
CDR3 protein: CASSLDRVDTGELFF

V gene: TRBV2
J gene: TRBJ2-2
clone size: .
D gene: TRBD2
CDR3 DNA: TGTGCCAGCAGTGAGGTCCCTAGCGGCAACACCGGGGAGCTGTTTTTT
CDR3 protein: CASSEVPSGNTGELFF

V gene: TRBV7-8
J gene: TRBJ1-1
clone size: .
D gene: .
CDR3 DNA: TGTGCCAGCAGTCACCCCGGGAACGAAGCTTTCTTT
CDR3 protein: CASSHPGNEAFF

V gene: TRBV4-2
J gene: TRBJ2-7
clone size: .
D gene: TRBD1
CDR3 DNA: TGTGCCAGCAGCCCGGACAGGGTGGATGGTCGCGAGCAGTACTTC
CDR3 protein: CASSPDRVDGREQYF

V gene: TRBV7-7
J gene: TRBJ2-3
clone size: .
D gene: .
CDR3 DNA: TGTGCCAGCAGCTTAGGGGGGGACCTGAGCACAGATACGCAGTATTTT
CDR3 protein: CASSLGGDLSTDTQYF

V gene: TRBV19
J gene: TRBJ2-7
clone size: once
D gene: .
CDR3 DNA: TGTGCCAGTTCTCATTGGGACACTACTTTCGAGCAGTACTTC
CDR3 protein: CASSHWDTTFEQYF

V gene: TRBV7-9
J gene: TRBJ1-6
clone size: .
D gene: .
CDR3 DNA: TGTGCCAGCAGCTTAGCGGGCAGCTCACCCCTCCACTTT
CDR3 protein: CASSLAGSSPLHF

V gene: TRBV6-6
J gene: TRBJ1-1
clone size: .
D gene: .
CDR3 DNA: TGTGCCAGCAGTGACAACCGGGACGTACTACCGGCTTTCTTT
CDR3 protein: CASSDNRDVLPAFF

V gene: TRBV2
J gene: TRBJ2-5
clone size: .
D gene: TRBD1
CDR3 DNA: TGTGCCAGCAGTGAAGGTCTCCGGGGACAGGGGACCGGAGAGACCCAGTACTTC
CDR3 protein: CASSEGLRGQGTGETQYF

V gene: TRBV19
J gene: TRBJ2-7
clone size: .
D gene: .
CDR3 DNA: TGTGCCAGTAGTATAGCTGGGATTGGATACGAGCAGTACTTC
CDR3 protein: CASSIAGIGYEQYF

V gene: TRBV5-1
J gene: TRBJ2-3
clone size: .
D gene: .
CDR3 DNA: TGCGCCAGCAGCGGGGCCCTGTCGGGCACAGATACGCAGTATTTT
CDR3 protein: CASSGALSGTDTQYF

V gene: TRBV28
J gene: TRBJ1-2
clone size: .
D gene: .
CDR3 DNA: TGTGCCAGCCTGGATATAACTCCTAACTATGGCTACACCTTC
CDR3 protein: CASLDITPNYGYTF

V gene: TRBV19
J gene: TRBJ1-1
clone size: .
D gene: TRBD1
CDR3 DNA: TGTGCCAGTAGTATAAGGGGGCTGAACACTGAAGCTTTCTTT
CDR3 protein: CASSIRGLNTEAFF

V gene: TRBV5-1
J gene: TRBJ2-5
clone size: .
D gene: .
CDR3 DNA: TGCGCCAGCAGCTTACAGACGGAGACCCAGTACTTC
CDR3 protein: CASSLQTETQYF

V gene: TRBV6-6
J gene: TRBJ1-2
clone size: .
D gene: .
CDR3 DNA: TGTGCCAGCAGGGGTAACTATGGCTACACCTTC
CDR3 protein: CASRGNYGYTF

V gene: TRBV14
J gene: TRBJ1-6
clone size: once
D gene: .
CDR3 DNA: TGTGCCAGCACTACAGGGCCGAATTCACCCCTCCACTTT
CDR3 protein: CASTTGPNSPLHF

V gene: TRBV4-1
J gene: TRBJ1-5
clone size: .
D gene: .
CDR3 DNA: TGCGCCAGCAGCCACGCAGGGATACGCAATCAGCCCCAGCATTTT
CDR3 protein: CASSHAGIRNQPQHF

V gene: TRBV19
J gene: TRBJ1-6
clone size: .
D gene: .
CDR3 DNA: TGTGCCAGTAGTATAACAGGGCATAATTCACCCCTCCACTTT
CDR3 protein: CASSITGHNSPLHF

V gene: TRBV30
J gene: TRBJ2-1
clone size: .
D gene: TRBD1
CDR3 DNA: TGTGCCTTGGACAGGATCTCCTACAATGAGCAGTTCTTC
CDR3 protein: CALDRISYNEQFF

V gene: TRBV5-4
J gene: TRBJ2-3
clone size: .
D gene: .
CDR3 DNA: TGTGCCAGCAGCTTGGTCACAGATACGCAGTATTTT
CDR3 protein: CASSLVTDTQYF

V gene: TRBV5-5
J gene: TRBJ2-5
clone size: .
D gene: .
CDR3 DNA: TGTGCCAGCAGCTACCGCGAGACCCAGTACTTC
CDR3 protein: CASSYRETQYF

V gene: TRBV5-1
J gene: TRBJ2-3
clone size: .
D gene: TRBD1
CDR3 DNA: TGCGCCAGCAGCCCCGGGACAGGGACAGATACGCAGTATTTT
CDR3 protein: CASSPGTGTDTQYF

V gene: TRBV7-9
J gene: TRBJ1-1
clone size: .
D gene: TRBD1
CDR3 DNA: TGTGCCAGCAGCCGACCCGGACAGGGGACCATGAACACTGAAGCTTTCTTT
CDR3 protein: CASSRPGQGTMNTEAFF

V gene: TRBV27
J gene: TRBJ1-1
clone size: .
D gene: .
CDR3 DNA: TGTGCCAGCAGTGCAGGGACAACCGGGAGGACTGAAGCTTTCTTT
CDR3 protein: CASSAGTTGRTEAFF

V gene: TRBV5-1
J gene: TRBJ2-2
clone size: .
D gene: TRBD2
CDR3 DNA: TGCGCCAGCAGCCAGAAGGGACTAGAAGTCGGGGAGCTGTTTTTT
CDR3 protein: CASSQKGLEVGELFF

V gene: TRBV11-3
J gene: TRBJ2-3
clone size: .
D gene: .
CDR3 DNA: TGTGCCAGCAGTACCGACCGGGACCCTGGCACGGATACGCAGTATTTT
CDR3 protein: CASSTDRDPGTDTQYF

V gene: TRBV29-1
J gene: TRBJ1-1
clone size: .
D gene: .
CDR3 DNA: TGCAGCGTTGTTGGATCAATGAACACTGAAGCTTTCTTT
CDR3 protein: CSVVGSMNTEAFF

V gene: TRBV5-1
J gene: TRBJ2-3
clone size: .
D gene: .
CDR3 DNA: TGCGCCAGCAGCTTGCAGGGGCTCCCAGATACGCAGTATTTT
CDR3 protein: CASSLQGLPDTQYF

V gene: TRBV15
J gene: TRBJ2-1
clone size: .
D gene: .
CDR3 DNA: TGTGCCACCAGCAGAGTGTCGATTTTTCGTGGTGGGCAGTTCTTC
CDR3 protein: CATSRVSIFRGGQFF

V gene: TRBV6-1
J gene: TRBJ1-5
clone size: .
D gene: TRBD1
CDR3 DNA: TGTGCCAGCAGTGAAAGGAAACAACCTCAGGGGGCCAATCAGCCCCAGCATTTT
CDR3 protein: CASSERKQPQGANQPQHF

V gene: TRBV7-2
J gene: TRBJ2-7
clone size: .
D gene: .
CDR3 DNA: TGTGCCAGCAGCTTCCAGGGGAAGGACGAGCAGTACTTC
CDR3 protein: CASSFQGKDEQYF

V gene: TRBV4-1
J gene: TRBJ2-2
clone size: .
D gene: .
CDR3 DNA: TGCGCAGCAGCCGGAGCCACCGGGGAGCTGTTTTTT
CDR3 protein: CAAAGATGELFF

V gene: TRBV6-5
J gene: TRBJ1-4
clone size: .
D gene: TRBD1
CDR3 DNA: TGTGCCAGCAGTAAGACAGGGGGTAATGAAAAACTGTTTTTT
CDR3 protein: CASSKTGGNEKLFF

V gene: TRBV5-1
J gene: TRBJ1-1
clone size: few
D gene: TRBD1
CDR3 DNA: TGCGCCAGCAGCCCTCAGGGGGGGAACACTGAAGCTTTCTTT
CDR3 protein: CASSPQGGNTEAFF

V gene: TRBV5-1
J gene: TRBJ1-4
clone size: .
D gene: .
CDR3 DNA: TGCGCCAGCAGCGGAGGGATTAATGAAAAACTGTTTTTT
CDR3 protein: CASSGGINEKLFF

V gene: TRBV11-3
J gene: TRBJ2-3
clone size: once
D gene: TRBD1
CDR3 DNA: TGTGCCAGCAGCTTTCGGTCTACGGGACAGGGGACAGATACGCAGTATTTT
CDR3 protein: CASSFRSTGQGTDTQYF

V gene: TRBV5-5
J gene: TRBJ1-1
clone size: .
D gene: .
CDR3 DNA: TGTGCCAGCAGCTTGGTAGGGGGAGGGAACACTGAAGCTTTCTTT
CDR3 protein: CASSLVGGGNTEAFF

V gene: TRBV7-9
J gene: TRBJ1-1
clone size: once
D gene: TRBD1
CDR3 DNA: TGTGCCAGCAGCTCTAGACAGGGAACGCACACTGAAGCTTTCTTT
CDR3 protein: CASSSRQGTHTEAFF

V gene: TRBV2
J gene: TRBJ1-6
clone size: .
D gene: .
CDR3 DNA: TGTGCCAGCAGTATCCAGGCTCCCCTCCACTTT
CDR3 protein: CASSIQAPLHF

V gene: TRBV27
J gene: TRBJ2-2
clone size: .
D gene: TRBD1
CDR3 DNA: TGTGCCAGCAGTTTCCGAGCGTTGACAGGGCCTACGGGTACTACCACCGGGGAGCTGTTTTTT
CDR3 protein: CASSFRALTGPTGTTTGELFF

V gene: TRBV19
J gene: TRBJ1-1
clone size: once
D gene: TRBD1
CDR3 DNA: TGTGCCAGTAGTATGACAGGGAAGGCAAACACTGAAGCTTTCTTT
CDR3 protein: CASSMTGKANTEAFF

V gene: TRBV5-1
J gene: TRBJ2-1
clone size: .
D gene: TRBD1
CDR3 DNA: TGCGCCAGCACACGGGACAGCATGGCCAACAATGAGCAGTTCTTC
CDR3 protein: CASTRDSMANNEQFF